The T cell receptor (beta chain) described here comes from a study of glioma-infiltrating T cells after dendritic cell vaccination. Turning to the study itself: Dendritic cells derived from monocytes and pulsed with autologous tumor lysate formed the vaccine.

Study conclusions and caveats: No direct clonality-survival link was found; a diverse polyclonal response may matter. Few patients contributed both blood and tumor specimens.

V was clipped by 0 bases and J by 5 bases; unmatched bases: 7. Germline CDR1 is LNHNV and CDR2 is YYDKDF (reference sequence). This CDR3 spans 16 amino acids. The PCR used 60 V beta and 13 J beta primers. Sequenced by immunoSEQ multiplex PCR; TCRdb stores in-frame clones only, minus some. Here the sample spans roughly 47,000 clones, 85% being singletons. This clone was counted between two and nine times. The antigen remains undetermined. The chain has TRBV15 and TRBJ1-2; 9 bases fit TRBD1. The specimen was blood, collected before dendritic cell vaccination. The receptor was isolated from a human donor with glioblastoma. For the CDR3, the DNA is TGTGCCACCAGCAGAGAACAGGGGGCCCCCTTATATGGCTACACCTTC. This codes for CATSREQGAPLYGYTF.